The rows below give T cell receptor beta chains drawn from one sample of a study of shared clonotypes between healthy human individuals. Libraries were prepared by immunoSEQ multiplex PCR; TCRdb keeps only in-frame clonotypes and omits some of them. The sample carries millions of clones, over 85% recorded once. Input material: naive CD4+ T cells sorted from blood. These receptors were taken from a young man in good health. Both conserved end residues are part of each CDR3. A D gene is named only where the DNA matches it firmly. Size values are once, few and many counts, or a class for expanded clones, and some rows have none.

j_call | clone_size | v_call | d_call | cdr3_aa | cdr3_nt
TRBJ2-3 | NA | TRBV15 | TRBD2 | CATSVRLAGTSTDTQYF | TGTGCCACCAGCGTAAGACTAGCGGGGACTAGCACAGATACGCAGTATTTT
TRBJ2-1 | NA | TRBV7-2 | NA | CASSPWRGHNEQFF | TGTGCCAGCAGCCCATGGCGGGGGCACAATGAGCAGTTCTTC
TRBJ2-1 | NA | TRBV30 | TRBD2 | CAWSPGLAGAFLFF | TGTGCCTGGAGTCCCGGACTAGCGGGAGCCTTTCTGTTCTTC
TRBJ2-3 | NA | TRBV30 | NA | CAWTRPPSGVFTDTQYF | TGTGCCTGGACTCGTCCACCCTCCGGAGTTTTCACAGATACGCAGTATTTT
TRBJ1-3 | NA | TRBV5-1 | NA | CASSSRTSGNTIYF | TGCGCCAGCAGCTCCCGGACGAGCGGAAACACCATATATTTT
TRBJ2-7 | NA | TRBV15 | NA | CATSRDPGFSYEQYF | TGTGCCACCAGCAGAGACCCAGGGTTTTCCTACGAGCAGTACTTC
TRBJ2-1 | NA | TRBV5-1 | NA | CASSLEGTPQEQFF | TGCGCCAGCAGCTTGGAGGGTACTCCTCAAGAGCAGTTCTTC
TRBJ2-3 | NA | TRBV5-4 | NA | CASSLDPTRDTQYF | TGTGCCAGCAGCTTGGACCCCACACGAGATACGCAGTATTTT
TRBJ2-7 | NA | TRBV6-6 | NA | CASSSHGGLKYF | TGTGCCAGCAGCAGTCACGGGGGTCTGAAGTACTTC
TRBJ1-1 | once | TRBV6-1 | NA | CASSAWEIGQLNTEAFF | TGTGCCAGCAGTGCCTGGGAAATTGGACAGTTGAACACTGAAGCTTTCTTT
TRBJ2-5 | NA | TRBV14 | NA | CASSQEEGYGETQYF | TGTGCCAGCAGCCAAGAGGAAGGGTACGGAGAGACCCAGTACTTC
TRBJ1-5 | NA | TRBV30 | TRBD1 | CAWSRQGAVSNQPQHF | TGTGCCTGGAGTCGCCAGGGGGCGGTGAGCAATCAGCCCCAGCATTTT
TRBJ2-7 | NA | TRBV6-5 | TRBD2 | CASRAGTKKVYEQYF | TGTGCCAGCAGAGCCGGGACTAAAAAAGTCTACGAGCAGTACTTC
TRBJ2-6 | NA | TRBV4-1 | NA | CASSHALKTGANVLTF | TGCGCCAGCAGCCATGCCTTGAAGACTGGGGCCAACGTCCTGACTTTC
TRBJ2-7 | NA | TRBV6-1 | NA | CAISYASSYEQYF | TGTGCCATAAGTTACGCTTCCTCCTACGAGCAGTACTTC
TRBJ2-7 | NA | TRBV6-6 | TRBD2 | CASSPPGGARYEQYF | TGTGCCAGCAGCCCCCCGGGGGGAGCCCGCTACGAGCAGTACTTC
TRBJ2-5 | NA | TRBV28 | TRBD2 | CASSLLGSGGKETQYF | TGTGCCAGCAGTTTATTGGGTAGCGGGGGCAAAGAGACCCAGTACTTC
TRBJ2-3 | NA | TRBV27 | NA | CASSLSGYTDTQYF | TGTGCCAGCAGTTTATCGGGATATACAGATACGCAGTATTTT
TRBJ2-2 | NA | TRBV6-4 | NA | CASSRGENTGELFF | TGTGCCAGCAGCCGCGGGGAGAACACCGGGGAGCTGTTTTTT
TRBJ1-1 | NA | TRBV5-4 | NA | CASSLGRRERAFF | TGTGCCAGCAGCTTGGGGAGACGCGAAAGAGCTTTCTTT
TRBJ1-2 | NA | TRBV6-5 | NA | CASRRGNYGYTF | TGTGCCAGCAGGAGGGGGAACTATGGCTACACCTTC
TRBJ2-1 | NA | TRBV7-9 | TRBD2 | CASSGLDGPWFF | TGTGCCAGCAGCGGACTAGACGGACCCTGGTTCTTC
TRBJ2-5 | NA | TRBV18 | NA | CASSPISGTQYF | TGTGCCAGCTCACCAATCAGTGGAACCCAGTACTTC
TRBJ2-5 | NA | TRBV9 | NA | CASSPRERVTETQYF | TGTGCCAGCAGTCCCCGGGAGAGGGTAACGGAGACCCAGTACTTC
TRBJ1-5 | NA | TRBV28 | NA | CATADRPGAQHF | TGTGCCACCGCGGACCGTCCTGGGGCCCAGCATTTT
TRBJ2-2 | NA | TRBV6-1 | TRBD1 | CASSARQGAHTGELFF | TGTGCCAGCAGTGCCCGACAGGGGGCGCACACCGGGGAGCTGTTTTTT
TRBJ1-1 | NA | TRBV13 | NA | CASSLARRTSFTEAFF | TGTGCCAGCAGCTTAGCTCGCAGGACATCCTTCACTGAAGCTTTCTTT
TRBJ1-2 | once | TRBV5-1 | NA | CASSLEGPEEGYTF | TGCGCCAGCAGCTTGGAGGGGCCCGAGGAGGGCTACACCTTC
TRBJ2-7 | NA | TRBV15 | NA | CATSRDFRGLRDF | TGTGCCACCAGCAGAGATTTTCGCGGGTTAAGGGACTTC